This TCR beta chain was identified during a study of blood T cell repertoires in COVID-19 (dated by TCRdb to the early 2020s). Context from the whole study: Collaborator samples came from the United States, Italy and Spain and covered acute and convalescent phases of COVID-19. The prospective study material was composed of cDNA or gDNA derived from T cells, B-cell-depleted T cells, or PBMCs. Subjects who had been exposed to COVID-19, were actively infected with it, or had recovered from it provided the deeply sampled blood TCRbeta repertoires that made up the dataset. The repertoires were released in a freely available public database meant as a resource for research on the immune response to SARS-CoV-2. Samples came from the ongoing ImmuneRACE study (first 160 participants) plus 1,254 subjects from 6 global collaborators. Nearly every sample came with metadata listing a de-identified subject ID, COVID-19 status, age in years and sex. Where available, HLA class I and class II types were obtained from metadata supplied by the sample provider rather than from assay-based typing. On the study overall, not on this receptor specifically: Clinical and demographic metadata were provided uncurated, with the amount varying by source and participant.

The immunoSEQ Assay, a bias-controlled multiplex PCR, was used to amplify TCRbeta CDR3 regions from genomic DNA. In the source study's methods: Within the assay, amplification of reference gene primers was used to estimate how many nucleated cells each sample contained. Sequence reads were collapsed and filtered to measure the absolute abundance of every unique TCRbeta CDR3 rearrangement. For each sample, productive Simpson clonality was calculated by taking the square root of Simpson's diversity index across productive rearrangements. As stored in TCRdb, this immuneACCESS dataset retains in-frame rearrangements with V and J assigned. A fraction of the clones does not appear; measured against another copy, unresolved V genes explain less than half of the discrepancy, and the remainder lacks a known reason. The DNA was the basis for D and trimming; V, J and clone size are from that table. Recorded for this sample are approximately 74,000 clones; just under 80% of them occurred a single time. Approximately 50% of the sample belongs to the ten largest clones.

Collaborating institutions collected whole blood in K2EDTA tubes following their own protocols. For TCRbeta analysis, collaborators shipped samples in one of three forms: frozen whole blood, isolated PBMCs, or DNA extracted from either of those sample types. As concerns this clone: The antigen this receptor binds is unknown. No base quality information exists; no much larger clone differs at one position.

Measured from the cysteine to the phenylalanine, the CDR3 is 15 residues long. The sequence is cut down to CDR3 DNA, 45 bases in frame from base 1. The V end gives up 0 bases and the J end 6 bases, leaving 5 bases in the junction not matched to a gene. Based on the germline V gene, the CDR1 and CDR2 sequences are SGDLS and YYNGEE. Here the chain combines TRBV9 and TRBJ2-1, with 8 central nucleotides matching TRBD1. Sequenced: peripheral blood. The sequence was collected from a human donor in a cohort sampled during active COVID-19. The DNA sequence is TGTGCCAGCAGCGTAGAGGACAGGGAATCCAATGAGCAGTTCTTC. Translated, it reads CASSVEDRESNEQFF.